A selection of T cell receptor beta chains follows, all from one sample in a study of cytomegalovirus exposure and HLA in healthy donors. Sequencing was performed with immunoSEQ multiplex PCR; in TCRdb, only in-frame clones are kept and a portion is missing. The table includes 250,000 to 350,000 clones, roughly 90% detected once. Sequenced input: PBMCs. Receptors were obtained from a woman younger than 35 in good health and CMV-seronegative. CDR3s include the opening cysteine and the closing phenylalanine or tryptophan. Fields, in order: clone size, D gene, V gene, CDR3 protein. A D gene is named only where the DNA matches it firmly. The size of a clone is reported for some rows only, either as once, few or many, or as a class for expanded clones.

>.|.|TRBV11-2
CASSLVEGFTDTQYF
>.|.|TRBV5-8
CASSLQGSTQYF
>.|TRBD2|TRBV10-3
CAISEKSGIISYEQYF
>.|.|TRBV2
CASSDQADTQYF
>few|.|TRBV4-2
CASSQERGQPQHF
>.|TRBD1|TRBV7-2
CASSRDRGTTYEQYF
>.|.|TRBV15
CATSRAQGLETNTGELFF
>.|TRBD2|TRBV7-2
CASSPWTSGNEQYF
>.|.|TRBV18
CASSPPNSNQPQHF
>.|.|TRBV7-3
CASSSGPDGQFF
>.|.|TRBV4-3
CASSQGQGVRNTEAFF
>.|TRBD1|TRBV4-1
CASSQAQGAKNTEAFF
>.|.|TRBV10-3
CAISGGVGETYEQYF
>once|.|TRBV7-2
CASSFRGDQDTQYF
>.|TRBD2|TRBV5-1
CASSLTTSPNEQFF
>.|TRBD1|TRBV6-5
CASSRIGGGLGGYTF
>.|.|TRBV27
CASSFGGTGELFF
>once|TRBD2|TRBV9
CASSAIPGGSGANVLTF
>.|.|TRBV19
CASSIGAGPYEQYF
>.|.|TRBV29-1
CSVSGKGTYEQYF
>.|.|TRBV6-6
CAGGGLLSNQPQHF
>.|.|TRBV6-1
CASSATGSGANVLTF
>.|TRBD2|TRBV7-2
CASSLGAGVQYIQYF
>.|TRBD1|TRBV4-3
CASSQDEAGQGFEQYF
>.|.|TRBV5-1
CASTETAFGVEQYF
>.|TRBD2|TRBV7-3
CASSSPRGSENEQFF
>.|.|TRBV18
CASSARQTNTEAFF
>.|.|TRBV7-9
CASSPGEDTQYF
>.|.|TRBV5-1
CASCPDGGFTEAFF
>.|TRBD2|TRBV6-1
CASSERRAVAGDEQFF
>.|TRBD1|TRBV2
CASSYGDSGKGNTIYF
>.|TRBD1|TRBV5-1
CASSLEGQGDEQYF
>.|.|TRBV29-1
CSVIQGSEKLFF
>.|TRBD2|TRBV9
CASSVSGSGGTGELFF
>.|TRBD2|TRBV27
CASSPGLAAYNEQFF
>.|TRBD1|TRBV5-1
CASSQYRDSSYEQYF
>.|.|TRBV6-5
CASSLTPGGDTQYF
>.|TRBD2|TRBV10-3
CAISAGTSGGETQYF
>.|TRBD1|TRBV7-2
CASSGTGFEQYF
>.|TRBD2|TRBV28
CASSTALLAGDSYEQYF
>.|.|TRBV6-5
CASRTGYNEQFF
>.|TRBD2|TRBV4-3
CASSQGRLAGGREQYF
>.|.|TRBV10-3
CAIKKEDEQFF
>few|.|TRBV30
CAWSVGAGSTDTQYF
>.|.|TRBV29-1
CSVEKGDSGNTIYF
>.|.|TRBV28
CASSFSIGGEQYF
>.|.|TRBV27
CASSLLPEAAQGYTF
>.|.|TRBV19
CASSIIRGWTEAFF
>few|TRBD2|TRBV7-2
CASSLLAGGGEQFF
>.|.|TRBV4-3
CASSQDRGGYNEQFF
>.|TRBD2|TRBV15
CATSVAGEAGDTQYF
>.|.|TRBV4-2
CASSQQGGRNEQFF
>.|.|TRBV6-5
CASRQGSTIYF
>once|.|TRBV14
CASSQDGLPQHF
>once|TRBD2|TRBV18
CASSPLRGEETQYF
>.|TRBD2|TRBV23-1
CASSQSYASGRGAGELFF
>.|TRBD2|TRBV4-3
CASSQVEAGGTDTQYF
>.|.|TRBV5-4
CASSARGGPYGYTF
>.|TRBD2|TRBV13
CASSSGRSNEQFF